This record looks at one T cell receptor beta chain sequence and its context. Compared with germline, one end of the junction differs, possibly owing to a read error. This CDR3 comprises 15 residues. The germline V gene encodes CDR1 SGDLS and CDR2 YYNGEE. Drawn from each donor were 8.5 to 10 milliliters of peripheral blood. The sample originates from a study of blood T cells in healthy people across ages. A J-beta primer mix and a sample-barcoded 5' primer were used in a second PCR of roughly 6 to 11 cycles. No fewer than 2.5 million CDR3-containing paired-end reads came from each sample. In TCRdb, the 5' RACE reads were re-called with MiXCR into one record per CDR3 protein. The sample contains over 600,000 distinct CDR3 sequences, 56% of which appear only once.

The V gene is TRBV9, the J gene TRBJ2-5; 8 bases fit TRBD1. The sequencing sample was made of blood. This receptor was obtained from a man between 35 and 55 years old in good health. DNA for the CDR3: TGTGCCAGCAGCGTCGCGGGACAGGAGGTATACGAGCAGCACTTC. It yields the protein CASSVAGQEVYEQHF.